A selection of T cell receptor beta chains follows, all from one sample in a study of PD-1 blockade in classical Hodgkin lymphoma. Clones were sequenced by immunoSEQ multiplex PCR, and TCRdb holds only the in-frame ones, with some missing. The data contain 55,000 to 75,000 clones, roughly 91% of them seen just once; the ten biggest clones take up about 7.8%. The starting material was peripheral blood mononuclear cells (PBMCs), obtained at baseline. These receptor sequences come from a human donor with classical Hodgkin lymphoma. Each CDR3 is given with its conserved first and last residue. A D gene is named only where the DNA matches it firmly. Clone size appears in some rows only: once, few, many, or a class for an expanded clone.

len: 15; d_gene: -; v_gene: TRBV6-8; abundance: -; j_gene: TRBJ1-2; CDR3aa: CASSGWLRSRKTYGF; CDR3nt: TGTGCCAGCAGTGGGTGGCTACGCTCTAGAAAGACCTATGGCTTC
len: 14; d_gene: TRBD1; v_gene: TRBV28; abundance: -; j_gene: TRBJ1-1; CDR3aa: CASSKRTGPSGAFF; CDR3nt: TGTGCCAGCAGTAAGAGGACAGGTCCGTCTGGGGCTTTCTTT
len: 15; d_gene: -; v_gene: TRBV6-5; abundance: -; j_gene: TRBJ2-7; CDR3aa: CASSYSMLAAYEQYF; CDR3nt: TGTGCCAGCAGTTACTCGATGTTAGCGGCCTACGAGCAGTACTTC
len: 15; d_gene: TRBD2; v_gene: TRBV15; abundance: -; j_gene: TRBJ2-3; CDR3aa: CATSREGLPTDTQYF; CDR3nt: TGTGCCACCAGCAGAGAGGGACTACCTACAGATACGCAGTATTTT
len: 16; d_gene: TRBD2; v_gene: TRBV5-1; abundance: -; j_gene: TRBJ2-5; CDR3aa: CASSERAGSGQETQYF; CDR3nt: TGCGCCAGCAGCGAGAGAGCGGGATCGGGCCAAGAGACCCAGTACTTC
len: 15; d_gene: TRBD2; v_gene: TRBV27; abundance: -; j_gene: TRBJ2-7; CDR3aa: CASSLGTSGRGEQYF; CDR3nt: TGTGCCAGCAGTCTCGGGACTAGCGGGAGGGGCGAGCAGTACTTC
len: 15; d_gene: TRBD2; v_gene: TRBV7-9; abundance: -; j_gene: TRBJ2-3; CDR3aa: CASGTGLADTDTQYF; CDR3nt: TGTGCCAGCGGTACAGGACTAGCGGACACAGATACGCAGTATTTT
len: 19; d_gene: -; v_gene: TRBV11-2; abundance: -; j_gene: TRBJ2-3; CDR3aa: CASSFWGVLPGIPTDTQYF; CDR3nt: TGTGCCAGCAGCTTTTGGGGAGTTTTACCGGGGATACCCACAGATACGCAGTATTTT
len: 12; d_gene: -; v_gene: TRBV7-9; abundance: -; j_gene: TRBJ1-2; CDR3aa: CASSLGRDGYTF; CDR3nt: TGTGCCAGCAGCTTAGGCAGGGATGGCTACACCTTC
len: 16; d_gene: -; v_gene: TRBV27; abundance: -; j_gene: TRBJ2-7; CDR3aa: CASSLTGRGSSYEQYF; CDR3nt: TGTGCCAGCAGTTTAACGGGGCGCGGTAGCTCCTACGAGCAGTACTTC
len: 17; d_gene: -; v_gene: TRBV30; abundance: -; j_gene: TRBJ2-7; CDR3aa: CAWSSFGTGTVEVDRYF; CDR3nt: -
len: 10; d_gene: -; v_gene: TRBV28; abundance: once; j_gene: TRBJ1-4; CDR3aa: CASVGEKLFF; CDR3nt: TGTGCCAGCGTGGGTGAAAAACTGTTTTTT
len: 12; d_gene: -; v_gene: TRBV5-6; abundance: -; j_gene: TRBJ2-7; CDR3aa: CASSLNSYEQYF; CDR3nt: TGTGCCAGCAGCCTAAACAGCTACGAGCAGTACTTC
len: 17; d_gene: TRBD1; v_gene: TRBV18; abundance: -; j_gene: TRBJ2-5; CDR3aa: CASSLTTGTGVGETQYF; CDR3nt: TGTGCCAGCTCACTCACGACCGGGACAGGGGTTGGAGAGACCCAGTACTTC
len: 14; d_gene: -; v_gene: TRBV5-6; abundance: few; j_gene: TRBJ1-6; CDR3aa: CASSIGRGASPLHF; CDR3nt: TGTGCCAGCAGTATTGGCCGAGGGGCCTCACCCCTCCACTTT
len: 17; d_gene: TRBD1; v_gene: TRBV13; abundance: -; j_gene: TRBJ1-3; CDR3aa: CASSLGMTGAGGNTIYF; CDR3nt: TGTGCCAGCAGCTTAGGGATGACAGGGGCCGGAGGAAACACCATATATTTT
len: 16; d_gene: TRBD1; v_gene: TRBV25-1; abundance: -; j_gene: TRBJ1-4; CDR3aa: CASSLRQGHYGEKLFF; CDR3nt: TGTGCCAGCAGTCTCAGACAGGGACATTATGGCGAAAAACTGTTTTTT
len: 13; d_gene: -; v_gene: TRBV7-2; abundance: -; j_gene: TRBJ2-7; CDR3aa: CASSWVGVYEQYF; CDR3nt: TGTGCCAGCAGTTGGGTTGGGGTCTACGAGCAGTACTTC
len: 15; d_gene: TRBD2; v_gene: TRBV5-1; abundance: once; j_gene: TRBJ2-1; CDR3aa: CASSLASGDGNEQFF; CDR3nt: TGCGCCAGCAGCTTGGCTAGCGGGGATGGGAATGAGCAGTTCTTC
len: 15; d_gene: -; v_gene: TRBV30; abundance: once; j_gene: TRBJ1-6; CDR3aa: CAWAAAGLLGSPLHF; CDR3nt: TGTGCCTGGGCGGCGGCGGGCCTTTTAGGTTCACCCCTCCACTTT
len: 16; d_gene: -; v_gene: TRBV7-2; abundance: -; j_gene: TRBJ2-3; CDR3aa: CASSLVLAESTDTQYF; CDR3nt: TGTGCCAGCAGCTTAGTTTTGGCGGAGAGCACAGATACGCAGTATTTT
len: 11; d_gene: -; v_gene: TRBV6-5; abundance: -; j_gene: TRBJ1-4; CDR3aa: CASSNNEKLFF; CDR3nt: TGTGCCAGCAGTAATAATGAAAAACTGTTTTTT
len: 16; d_gene: -; v_gene: TRBV19; abundance: few; j_gene: TRBJ2-3; CDR3aa: CASSMGGGPPTDTQYF; CDR3nt: TGTGCCAGTAGTATGGGTGGGGGGCCCCCCACAGATACGCAGTATTTT